The rows below give T cell receptor beta chains drawn from one sample of a study of graft-versus-host responses after intestinal transplantation. These receptors' targets are unknown. The method was immunoSEQ multiplex PCR; TCRdb's version includes in-frame clones alone and lacks a portion of them. The data contain fewer than 85,000 clones, approximately 84% of them singletons. The sequenced sample was unstimulated CD4+ T cells sorted from spleen or lymph node cells, obtained before transplant. These receptors came from a human donor who was the organ donor for an intestinal transplant. CDR3s include the opening cysteine and the closing phenylalanine or tryptophan. Each record gives: clone size, V gene, J gene, D gene, CDR3 protein, CDR3 DNA. The D gene is left open where the match is weak. For some rows the clone size is stated as once, few or many, or as a class when expanded; others skip it.

clone size: .
V gene: TRBV2
J gene: TRBJ1-3
D gene: .
CDR3 protein: CASVRPSGNTIYF
CDR3 DNA: TGTGCCAGCGTGCGCCCATCAGGAAACACCATATATTTT

clone size: .
V gene: TRBV5-1
J gene: TRBJ1-2
D gene: .
CDR3 protein: CASSLSQGNYGYTF
CDR3 DNA: TGCGCCAGCAGCTTGTCCCAGGGTAACTATGGCTACACCTTC

clone size: .
V gene: TRBV6-1
J gene: TRBJ1-4
D gene: .
CDR3 protein: CASEDTLGGKLFF
CDR3 DNA: TGTGCCAGCGAGGACACACTCGGTGGAAAACTGTTTTTT

clone size: .
V gene: TRBV28
J gene: TRBJ2-3
D gene: TRBD1
CDR3 protein: CASRNQGQGADTQYF
CDR3 DNA: TGTGCCAGCAGGAACCAGGGACAGGGAGCAGATACGCAGTATTTT

clone size: .
V gene: TRBV18
J gene: TRBJ1-6
D gene: TRBD1
CDR3 protein: CASSMDRGGPLHF
CDR3 DNA: TGTGCCAGCTCAATGGACAGGGGGGGACCCCTCCACTTT

clone size: .
V gene: TRBV6-5
J gene: TRBJ2-5
D gene: .
CDR3 protein: CASSSDVETQYF
CDR3 DNA: TGTGCCAGTTCTAGCGACGTGGAGACCCAGTACTTC

clone size: .
V gene: TRBV2
J gene: TRBJ2-5
D gene: TRBD1
CDR3 protein: CASSTGTGGEREAQYF
CDR3 DNA: TGTGCCAGCAGTACCGGGACAGGGGGCGAGAGGGAGGCCCAGTACTTC

clone size: .
V gene: TRBV14
J gene: TRBJ1-6
D gene: TRBD1
CDR3 protein: CASSQLRQGNSPLHF
CDR3 DNA: TGTGCCAGCAGCCAATTGAGACAGGGCAATTCACCCCTCCACTTT

clone size: .
V gene: TRBV28
J gene: TRBJ1-5
D gene: TRBD1
CDR3 protein: CASSFLTPGGGRLSSPQPQHF
CDR3 DNA: TGTGCCAGCAGTTTTCTTACCCCAGGGGGTGGCCGTTTGTCGTCGCCTCAGCCCCAGCATTTT

clone size: .
V gene: TRBV5-8
J gene: TRBJ2-3
D gene: .
CDR3 protein: CASSLIKPDTQYF
CDR3 DNA: TGTGCCAGCAGCCTTATCAAGCCAGATACGCAGTATTTT

clone size: .
V gene: TRBV19
J gene: TRBJ1-2
D gene: .
CDR3 protein: CASSVGQPMAGYTF
CDR3 DNA: TGTGCCAGTAGTGTAGGACAGCCAATGGCCGGCTACACCTTC

clone size: .
V gene: TRBV19
J gene: TRBJ1-1
D gene: TRBD1
CDR3 protein: CASSSNRGTEAFF
CDR3 DNA: TGTGCCAGTAGTAGTAACAGGGGAACTGAAGCTTTCTTT

clone size: few
V gene: TRBV9
J gene: TRBJ1-3
D gene: .
CDR3 protein: CASSASQNSGNTIYF
CDR3 DNA: TGTGCCAGCAGCGCATCACAGAACTCTGGAAACACCATATATTTT

clone size: .
V gene: TRBV30
J gene: TRBJ1-3
D gene: .
CDR3 protein: CAWSVIRGTIYF
CDR3 DNA: TGTGCCTGGAGTGTAATAAGGGGAACCATATATTTT

clone size: .
V gene: TRBV6-5
J gene: TRBJ2-2
D gene: .
CDR3 protein: CASRAHGTGELFF
CDR3 DNA: TGTGCCAGCAGAGCGCACGGGACCGGGGAGCTGTTTTTT

clone size: few
V gene: TRBV28
J gene: TRBJ1-6
D gene: .
CDR3 protein: CASRSSLNSPLHF
CDR3 DNA: TGTGCCAGCCGGTCAAGCCTAAATTCACCCCTCCACTTT

clone size: .
V gene: TRBV28
J gene: TRBJ2-2
D gene: .
CDR3 protein: CASRPQTGSNTGELFF
CDR3 DNA: TGTGCCAGCAGACCTCAGACAGGCTCGAACACCGGGGAGCTGTTTTTT

clone size: .
V gene: TRBV7-8
J gene: TRBJ2-3
D gene: .
CDR3 protein: CASSLDIDTQYF
CDR3 DNA: TGTGCCAGCAGCTTAGACATAGATACGCAGTATTTT

clone size: .
V gene: TRBV2
J gene: TRBJ1-2
D gene: TRBD1
CDR3 protein: CASRTGDSLGYTF
CDR3 DNA: TGTGCCAGCAGGACAGGGGATTCGCTTGGCTACACCTTC

clone size: .
V gene: TRBV29-1
J gene: TRBJ2-6
D gene: TRBD1
CDR3 protein: CSVEDPRGLTGANVLTF
CDR3 DNA: TGCAGCGTTGAAGACCCAAGGGGGCTCACTGGGGCCAACGTCCTGACTTTC

clone size: .
V gene: TRBV2
J gene: TRBJ1-6
D gene: .
CDR3 protein: CASSGGVSSPLHF
CDR3 DNA: TGTGCCAGCAGCGGGGGGGTTAGTTCACCCCTCCACTTT

clone size: .
V gene: TRBV10-1
J gene: TRBJ2-5
D gene: .
CDR3 protein: CASSESRAGAETQYF
CDR3 DNA: TGCGCCAGCAGTGAGTCGAGGGCAGGGGCAGAGACCCAGTACTTC

clone size: .
V gene: TRBV19
J gene: TRBJ1-4
D gene: .
CDR3 protein: CASRPFGLGGNEKLFF
CDR3 DNA: TGTGCCAGTAGACCCTTTGGGCTTGGGGGCAATGAAAAACTGTTTTTT

clone size: .
V gene: TRBV10-1
J gene: TRBJ1-2
D gene: .
CDR3 protein: CASSDLTENYGYTF
CDR3 DNA: TGCGCCAGCAGTGACCTGACAGAAAACTATGGCTACACCTTC

clone size: .
V gene: TRBV28
J gene: TRBJ2-3
D gene: .
CDR3 protein: CASSPVGASTDTQYF
CDR3 DNA: TGTGCCAGCAGTCCCGTTGGGGCTAGCACAGATACGCAGTATTTT

clone size: .
V gene: TRBV19
J gene: TRBJ1-5
D gene: .
CDR3 protein: CASSILQGSNQPQHF
CDR3 DNA: TGTGCCAGTAGTATACTTCAGGGTTCGAATCAGCCCCAGCATTTT

clone size: few
V gene: TRBV6-6
J gene: TRBJ1-3
D gene: .
CDR3 protein: CASSYDSSSGNTIYF
CDR3 DNA: TGTGCCAGCAGTTACGACAGTTCCTCTGGAAACACCATATATTTT

clone size: .
V gene: TRBV2
J gene: TRBJ2-3
D gene: TRBD1
CDR3 protein: CASKQGTTDTQYF
CDR3 DNA: TGTGCCAGCAAACAGGGGACCACAGATACGCAGTATTTT

clone size: .
V gene: TRBV6-6
J gene: TRBJ1-5
D gene: .
CDR3 protein: CASSYVAHQPQHF
CDR3 DNA: TGTGCCAGCAGTTACGTGGCCCATCAGCCCCAGCATTTT

clone size: few
V gene: TRBV2
J gene: TRBJ1-5
D gene: TRBD1
CDR3 protein: CASTPTGNQPQHF
CDR3 DNA: TGTGCCAGCACCCCGACAGGGAATCAGCCCCAGCATTTT

clone size: .
V gene: TRBV28
J gene: TRBJ1-5
D gene: .
CDR3 protein: CASVSGTNQPQHF
CDR3 DNA: TGTGCCAGCGTGTCGGGGACTAATCAGCCCCAGCATTTT

clone size: .
V gene: TRBV5-4
J gene: TRBJ2-5
D gene: TRBD2
CDR3 protein: CASSYGLAGGLLETQYF
CDR3 DNA: TGTGCCAGCAGCTACGGACTAGCGGGGGGGCTGTTGGAGACCCAGTACTTC

clone size: .
V gene: TRBV2
J gene: TRBJ1-5
D gene: .
CDR3 protein: CASAGPGGRNQPQHF
CDR3 DNA: TGTGCCAGCGCCGGGCCGGGGGGCCGCAATCAGCCCCAGCATTTT

clone size: once
V gene: TRBV5-1
J gene: TRBJ2-5
D gene: .
CDR3 protein: CASSFDRAEGETQYF
CDR3 DNA: TGCGCCAGCAGCTTTGACAGGGCGGAGGGAGAGACCCAGTACTTC

clone size: .
V gene: TRBV28
J gene: TRBJ1-1
D gene: .
CDR3 protein: CASSFRRGAFF
CDR3 DNA: TGTGCCAGCAGTTTTCGACGCGGAGCTTTCTTT

clone size: .
V gene: TRBV29-1
J gene: TRBJ1-5
D gene: .
CDR3 protein: CSVAGTSNQPQHF
CDR3 DNA: TGCAGCGTCGCCGGGACATCAAATCAGCCCCAGCATTTT

clone size: .
V gene: TRBV1
J gene: TRBJ2-5
D gene: .
CDR3 protein: CTSSQPSPQETQYF
CDR3 DNA: TGCACCAGCAGCCAACCTAGCCCTCAAGAGACCCAGTACTTC

clone size: .
V gene: TRBV6-1
J gene: TRBJ1-5
D gene: .
CDR3 protein: CASRDSGGAGQPQHF
CDR3 DNA: TGTGCCAGCAGGGATTCGGGGGGGGCAGGTCAGCCCCAGCATTTT

clone size: .
V gene: TRBV10-3
J gene: TRBJ1-6
D gene: TRBD1
CDR3 protein: CAISPMGTGGYDSPLHF
CDR3 DNA: TGTGCCATCAGTCCGATGGGGACAGGGGGCTATGATTCACCCCTCCACTTT

clone size: .
V gene: TRBV6-1
J gene: TRBJ1-2
D gene: TRBD1
CDR3 protein: CASNSQGANGYTF
CDR3 DNA: TGTGCCAGCAATTCTCAGGGGGCTAATGGCTACACCTTC

clone size: .
V gene: TRBV5-4
J gene: TRBJ1-1
D gene: TRBD1
CDR3 protein: CASRSDRGRYTEAFF
CDR3 DNA: TGTGCCAGCAGATCCGACAGGGGACGGTACACTGAAGCTTTCTTT

clone size: .
V gene: TRBV5-1
J gene: TRBJ1-6
D gene: .
CDR3 protein: CASSLTDRIGLSPLHF
CDR3 DNA: TGCGCCAGCAGCTTAACCGACAGAATCGGGCTTTCACCCCTCCACTTT

clone size: .
V gene: TRBV6-5
J gene: TRBJ1-2
D gene: TRBD1
CDR3 protein: CASSLQGGTNYGYTF
CDR3 DNA: TGTGCCAGCAGTTTACAGGGGGGGACTAACTATGGCTACACCTTC

clone size: .
V gene: TRBV9
J gene: TRBJ1-3
D gene: .
CDR3 protein: CASSVGADGNTIYF
CDR3 DNA: TGTGCCAGCAGCGTGGGGGCTGATGGAAACACCATATATTTT

clone size: .
V gene: TRBV19
J gene: TRBJ2-3
D gene: TRBD1
CDR3 protein: CASSMAGGRPTDTQYF
CDR3 DNA: TGTGCCAGTAGTATGGCAGGGGGTAGACCCACAGATACGCAGTATTTT

clone size: .
V gene: TRBV4-2
J gene: TRBJ2-1
D gene: TRBD2
CDR3 protein: CASSHTGRGTSEGGGYNEQFF
CDR3 DNA: TGTGCCAGCAGCCACACCGGCAGAGGGACTAGCGAGGGTGGGGGATACAATGAGCAGTTCTTC

clone size: .
V gene: TRBV11-2
J gene: TRBJ1-1
D gene: .
CDR3 protein: CASSLLQGTEAFF
CDR3 DNA: TGTGCCAGCAGCTTATTACAGGGCACTGAAGCTTTCTTT

clone size: .
V gene: TRBV2
J gene: TRBJ2-3
D gene: TRBD2
CDR3 protein: CASLAGEGTDTQYF
CDR3 DNA: TGTGCCAGTTTAGCGGGGGAGGGCACAGATACGCAGTATTTT

clone size: .
V gene: TRBV28
J gene: TRBJ1-2
D gene: TRBD1
CDR3 protein: CASSKDRVPYGYTF
CDR3 DNA: TGTGCCAGCAGTAAAGACAGGGTCCCATATGGCTACACCTTC

clone size: .
V gene: TRBV7-3
J gene: TRBJ2-5
D gene: TRBD2
CDR3 protein: CASSLGGGAGETQYF
CDR3 DNA: TGTGCCAGCAGCTTAGGCGGGGGGGCCGGGGAGACCCAGTACTTC